The T cell receptor beta chain described here comes from a study of blood T cell repertoires in COVID-19. Turning to the study itself: From the United States, Italy and Spain came samples of acute and convalescent COVID-19.

V shed 5 bases and J 8 bases; nucleotides not matched to a gene: 7. Germline-derived CDR1 and CDR2 are SEHNR and FQNEAQ (reference sequence). The CDR3 has 15 amino acids. Libraries were prepared by immunoSEQ multiplex PCR; TCRdb keeps only in-frame clonotypes and omits some of them. The table lists over 30,000 clones, approximately 91% of them singletons. The genes are TRBV7-9 and TRBJ2-7; 15 bases fit TRBD2. The clonotype originates from a human donor in a cohort sampled during active COVID-19. Sequencing was performed on peripheral blood. The CDR3 reads CASSPGLAGGPKQYF. CDR3 in DNA: TGTGCCAGCAGCCCTGGACTAGCGGGAGGGCCCAAGCAGTACTTC.